This TCR beta chain was sequenced in a study of Graves' ophthalmopathy and Graves' hyperthyroidism. Amplification of the TCR beta CDR3 regions used RNA transcripts (as template). First-round RT-PCR used HTBI primers; second-round multiplex PCR followed. TCRdb passed the multiplex PCR reads through MiXCR, listing each CDR3 protein once. The sample lists a few hundred thousand distinct CDR3 sequences, about 16% occurring once. This clonotype was seen repeatedly, ten times or more. CDR1 and CDR2 from the germline V gene are MDHEN and SYDVKM. The ends were cut back, 6 bases at V and 0 bases at J, with 11 bases in the middle. The CDR3 spans 14 residues.

The sequenced sample was peripheral blood. This receptor was identified in a woman aged 18 to 35 with stable Graves' hyperthyroidism. The chain links TRBV28 to TRBJ1-1; D not resolved. The CDR3 DNA reads as TGTGCCAGCAGGCCCATTATAATGAACACTGAAGCTTTCTTT. Residues: CASRPIIMNTEAFF.